One sample yielded the 7 T cell receptor beta chains listed below, sequenced in a study of regulatory T cells in long-lasting Graves disease. Sample time point: persistent/refractory GD, antithyroid drugs over 5 years with positive TRAb. PBMC RNA served as the TCR library source. Both iRepertoire HTBI primers and Arm-PCR of CDR3 regions were used to build the TCR beta libraries. MiXCR was run by TCRdb on the multiplex PCR reads, yielding one entry per CDR3 protein. The data contain roughly 400,000 distinct CDR3 sequences, less than 25% of them singletons. The sample here was peripheral blood mononuclear cells (PBMCs), taken when the disease was refractory, from a patient treated with antithyroid drugs. All receptors derive from a female donor with Graves disease.

This clonotype has only a few counts. The CDR3 coding sequence is TGTGCCAGCAGGACCAGACAGGGTTACGAGCAGTACTTC. This encodes CASRTRQGYEQYF. This chain links TRBV11-1 with TRBJ2-7, with 7 bases that match TRBD1. Trimming at V came to 6 bases and at J to 4 bases, leaving 6 bases not matched to a gene. CDR3 size: 13 residues. CDR1 is SGHAT and CDR2 is FQDESV in the germline V gene (reference sequence).

This clonotype was seen more than once but under ten times. The rearrangement links TRBV6-5 to TRBJ1-5; the match to TRBD1 covers 7 bases. Germline trimming cut 3 bases from V and 4 bases from J; bases unmatched to any gene: 12. CDR1 and CDR2 (germline): MNHEY, SVGAGI. The CDR3 is made up of 17 amino acids. The CDR3 loop reads CASSYAPDRLANQPQHF. CDR3 nucleotides: TGTGCCAGCAGTTATGCACCGGACAGGTTGGCAAATCAGCCCCAGCATTTT.

There are a few counts of this clonotype. This chain joins TRBV7-3 and TRBJ2-2; D gene uncertain. V lost 3 bases and J 7 bases, leaving 6 bases between the germline ends. This CDR3 is built from 12 residues. CDR1 is SGHTA and CDR2 is FQGTGA in the germline V gene. The CDR3: CASSFGVGELFF. The DNA of the CDR3 is TGTGCCAGCAGCTTTGGGGTCGGGGAGCTGTTTTTT.

The chain joins TRBV7-2 to TRBJ2-1, with 7 bases identical to TRBD1. The J segment lost 8 bases and the V segment lost 4 bases, leaving 5 bases of the junction unmatched. The CDR3 length is 13 residues. Germline values: CDR1 SGHTA, CDR2 FQGNSA. The CDR3 DNA follows: TGTGCCAGCAGCTCAACTACAGGGGATGAGCAGTTCTTC. Translating gives CASSSTTGDEQFF.

The CDR3 DNA is TGTGCCAGTAGTAACCTAACTGGTTCGGCTAGCGGGAGCTGGGACGAGCAGTACTTC. It specifies CASSNLTGSASGSWDEQYF. This chain links TRBV19 with TRBJ2-7; 10 bases are shared with TRBD2. Unmatched junction bases numbered 20, after V lost 4 bases and J lost 5 bases. CDR3 length: 19 amino acids. The germline V gene encodes CDR1 LNHDA and CDR2 SQIVND (reference sequence).

In its sample, this clonotype was seen a few times. The chain joins TRBV27 to TRBJ1-5, with 8 bases aligning to TRBD1. The CDR3 totals 14 residues. The germline CDR1 and CDR2 sequences are MNHEY and SMNVEV (reference sequence). V dropped 6 bases and J dropped 7; count of bases not matched to a gene: 8. Here the CDR3 reads CASRGQGQYQPQHF. CDR3 nucleotides: TGTGCCAGCAGAGGACAGGGACAGTACCAGCCCCAGCATTTT.

The table lists this clonotype with many counts. The chain uses TRBV5-1 and TRBJ1-1; D gene uncertain. The CDR3 runs to 14 residues. V was pared by 0 bases and J by 1 base, with 7 bases between. Germline V CDR1 and CDR2: SGHRS, YFSETQ. The CDR3 DNA is TGCGCCAGCAGCTTGGTACGGGAGAACACTGAAGCTTTCTTT. Translation: CASSLVRENTEAFF.